This TCR beta chain was identified during a study of blood T cell repertoires in COVID-19. Per the study methods: Researchers report that nucleated cell counts were estimated from reference gene primer amplification. The protocol was immunoSEQ multiplex PCR, while the TCRdb copy is restricted to in-frame clones and leaves out a portion. V and J calls and clone size follow that table, whereas D and trimming were derived from the DNA. The table shows more than 95,000 clones, with approximately 81% occurring only once. V was trimmed by 3 bases and J by 4 bases, leaving 17 bases between them. This CDR3 comprises 15 residues. Looked up from germline, CDR1 is GTSNPN and CDR2 is SVGIG (reference sequence).

The sample consisted of peripheral blood. This receptor was obtained from a man in his 60s with acute or convalescent COVID-19. The V and J genes are TRBV30 and TRBJ2-3, with a weak D call TRBD2 (6 bases). DNA of the CDR3: TGTGCCTGGAGCCGGGGGAGCAAACGTGCAGATACGCAGTATTTT. It specifies CAWSRGSKRADTQYF. Looking up the rest from reference TRBV30 and TRBJ2-3 gives the full variable domain: SQTIHQWPATLVQPVGSPLSLECTVEGTSNPNLYWYRQAAGRGLQLLFYSVGIGQISSEVPQNLSASRPQDRQFILSSKKLLLSDSGFYLCAWSRGSKRADTQYFGPGTRLTVL.